The present T cell receptor beta chain was sequenced within a study of T cell responses to AZD1222 COVID-19 vaccine. V dropped 1 base and J dropped 3 bases, with 7 bases sitting between them. This CDR3 is 14 amino acids long. From germline, CDR1 is MDHEN and CDR2 SYDVKM. Turning to this clone: Antigen unknown.

Study findings and constraints: Just a handful of AZD1222 recipients tested seropositive at baseline.

TCRdb keeps only in-frame clones here, not all; method: immunoSEQ multiplex PCR. The table shows approximately 150,000 clones, with roughly 92% occurring only once. The chain combines TRBV28 with TRBJ1-5; weak D call: TRBD1 (6 bases). This clonotype was sampled from an adult in good health. Source: peripheral blood, taken on day 0 of AZD1222 vaccination. DNA of the CDR3: TGTGCCAGCAGTTTATCAGGGGACAATCAGCCCCAGCATTTT. It specifies CASSLSGDNQPQHF.